A selection of T cell receptor beta chains follows, all from one sample in a study of CD8 T cells in Susac syndrome. TCRdb recomputed calls from the immunoSEQ multiplex PCR reads with MiXCR, one row per CDR3 protein. The sample comprises about 250,000 distinct CDR3 sequences, 93% of which are singletons, and 0.055% to 0.075% rests with the top ten. Sequencing used CD4+ T cells from PBMCs. These receptors were obtained from a human donor with multiple sclerosis. Each CDR3 is given with its conserved first and last residue. Fields, in order: clone size, V gene, J gene, D gene, CDR3 DNA, CDR3 protein. D genes are given only for firm matches. Some rows have no size entry. The others give once, few or many, or a class for an expanded clone.

-	TRBV4-1	TRBJ2-1	TRBD2	TGCGCCAGCAGCCTATTTAGCGGGGGGGTTATCGGTGAGCAGTTCTTC	CASSLFSGGVIGEQFF
once	TRBV7-9	TRBJ1-2	-	TGTGCCACCGGAGGGTCCTATGGCTACACCTTC	CATGGSYGYTF
-	TRBV28	TRBJ1-4	TRBD1	TGTGCCAGCAGTAGCTCCGGGACAGGGAATGAAAAACTGTTTTTT	CASSSSGTGNEKLFF
-	TRBV27	TRBJ1-1	-	TGTGCCAGCAGGGGGCGGGGAGTGGGGAGGTGGACTGAAGCTTTCTTT	CASRGRGVGRWTEAFF
-	TRBV3-1	TRBJ2-7	-	TGTGCCAGCAGCCGTGGGGCCACCGGCGGGTACGAGCAGTACTTC	CASSRGATGGYEQYF
once	TRBV24-1	TRBJ2-3	-	TGTGCCACCAGTTACACAGATACGCAGTATTTT	CATSYTDTQYF
-	TRBV5-1	TRBJ2-5	TRBD2	TGCGCCAGCAGCTTTGGAGCGGGAGGCGCCCAAGAGACCCAGTACTTC	CASSFGAGGAQETQYF
-	TRBV30	TRBJ1-1	-	TGTGCCTACAGAGGGCGGGGGGCAGGTGAAGCTTTCTTT	CAYRGRGAGEAFF
-	TRBV29-1	TRBJ2-3	-	TGCAGCGGGGGGATCGGGGATACGCAGTATTTT	CSGGIGDTQYF
-	TRBV6-6	TRBJ1-3	-	TGTGCCAGCAGTTATACCTCTGGAAACACCATATATTTT	CASSYTSGNTIYF
-	TRBV5-1	TRBJ2-3	-	TGCGCCAGCAGCAGGGGAATGAACACAGATACGCAGTATTTT	CASSRGMNTDTQYF
-	TRBV19	TRBJ2-1	-	TGTGCCAGTAGTATATCCGGCCCAAACGAGGGTCATGAGCAGTTCTTC	CASSISGPNEGHEQFF
-	TRBV6-5	TRBJ1-5	-	TGTGCCAGCAGCCCCTTAGAGGGTCCCAATCAGCCCCAGCATTTT	CASSPLEGPNQPQHF
-	TRBV5-1	TRBJ2-3	TRBD2	TGCGCCAGCAGCTTCAGGGAGGGAAGGACCCTCCGGGGAGATACGCAGTATTTT	CASSFREGRTLRGDTQYF
-	TRBV7-2	TRBJ2-4	-	TGTGCCAGCAGCTTAGCGGACCAAGCCATTCAGTACTTC	CASSLADQAIQYF
-	TRBV14	TRBJ2-5	-	TGTGCCAGCAGCCAATTAGGGTTCGGCCAAGAGACCCAGTACTTC	CASSQLGFGQETQYF
-	TRBV24-1	TRBJ2-3	TRBD1	TGTGCCACCAGTGATGACAGGGGGCTCCTGGGGGATACGCAGTATTTT	CATSDDRGLLGDTQYF
-	TRBV29-1	TRBJ1-1	-	TGCAGCTGGAGTACCAATATGAACACTGAAGCTTTCTTT	CSWSTNMNTEAFF
-	TRBV15	TRBJ1-3	-	TGTGCCACCAGCAGAGCACCGGGGGCGGCAGGAAACACCATATATTTT	CATSRAPGAAGNTIYF
-	TRBV29-1	TRBJ2-3	-	TGCAGCGTTGAGGCTAGCGCGATAGATACGCAGTATTTT	CSVEASAIDTQYF
once	TRBV30	TRBJ1-1	-	TGTGCCTGGAGTGGACCCTACAGGCGGAACACTGAAGCTTTCTTT	CAWSGPYRRNTEAFF
once	TRBV5-1	TRBJ2-1	TRBD2	TGCGCCAGCAGCCCGTTACTAGCGGGGGGGCAGAATGAGCAGTTCTTC	CASSPLLAGGQNEQFF